The 3 T cell receptor beta chains given below trace back to one sample, sequenced in a study of blood T cell repertoires in COVID-19. Data came from immunoSEQ multiplex PCR; TCRdb stores just in-frame clones and leaves some out. The sample carries roughly 230,000 clones, around nine tenths recorded once. The source material was PBMCs or T cells enriched from blood (not recorded which). These receptors were taken from a man aged 25 to 40 in a cohort exposed to, infected with or recovered from COVID-19 (not recorded which).

The CDR3 nucleotides read TGCGCCAGCAGCTCCTCAAAGGGAGGCACAGATACGCAGTATTTT. Encoded protein: CASSSSKGGTDTQYF. This chain joins TRBV5-1 and TRBJ2-3; possibly TRBD2 for D (5 bases). The V gene lost 3 bases and the J gene lost 1 base, with 12 bases spanning the gap. The CDR3 is 15 amino acids. The germline gives CDR1 SGHRS, CDR2 YFSETQ. Together with reference TRBV5-1 and TRBJ2-3, the CDR3 gives the full variable domain: KAGVTQTPRYLIKTRGQQVTLSCSPISGHRSVSWYQQTPGQGLQFLFEYFSETQRNKGNFPGRFSGRQFSNSRSEMNVSTLELGDSALYLCASSSSKGGTDTQYFGPGTRLTVL.

CDR3 DNA: TGTGCCAGTAGTTGGGACAGGGTAGAACCCCAGCATTTT. Translation gives CASSWDRVEPQHF. J is TRBJ1-5 and V is TRBV19; 9 bases fit TRBD1. Trimming took 5 bases from V and 10 from J; bases not matched to a gene: 6. The CDR3 consists of 13 residues. The germline V gene encodes CDR1 LNHDA and CDR2 SQIVND (reference sequence).

The CDR3: CASSLATGAFF. CDR3 nucleotides: TGCGCCAGCAGCTTGGCGACAGGAGCTTTCTTT. The chain combines TRBV5-1 with TRBJ1-1; D may be TRBD1 (6 bases). V gave up 0 bases and J gave up 10 bases, with 7 bases separating them. The germline gives CDR1 SGHRS, CDR2 YFSETQ. The CDR3 length is 11 residues.